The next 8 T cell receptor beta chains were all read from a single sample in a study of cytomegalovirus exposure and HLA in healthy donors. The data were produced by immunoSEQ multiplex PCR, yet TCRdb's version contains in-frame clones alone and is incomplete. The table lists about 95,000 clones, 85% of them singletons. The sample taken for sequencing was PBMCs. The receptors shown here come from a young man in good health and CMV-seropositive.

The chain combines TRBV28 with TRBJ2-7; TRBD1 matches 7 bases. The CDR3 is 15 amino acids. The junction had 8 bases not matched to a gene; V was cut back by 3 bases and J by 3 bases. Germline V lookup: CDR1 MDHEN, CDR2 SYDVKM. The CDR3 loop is CASSFDRVGFYEQYF. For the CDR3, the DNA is TGTGCCAGCAGTTTCGACAGGGTAGGGTTCTACGAGCAGTACTTC.

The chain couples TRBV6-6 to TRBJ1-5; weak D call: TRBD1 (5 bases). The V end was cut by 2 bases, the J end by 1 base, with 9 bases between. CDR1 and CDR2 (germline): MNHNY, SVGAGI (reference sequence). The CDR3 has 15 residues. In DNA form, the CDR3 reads TGTGCCAGCAGTTACAACAGGCGAAGCAATCAGCCCCAGCATTTT. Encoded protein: CASSYNRRSNQPQHF.

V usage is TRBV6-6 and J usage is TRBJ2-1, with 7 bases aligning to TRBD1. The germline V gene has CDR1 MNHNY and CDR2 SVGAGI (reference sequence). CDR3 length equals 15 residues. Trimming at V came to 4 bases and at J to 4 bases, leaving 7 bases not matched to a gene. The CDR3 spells CASSFNRDRYNEQFF. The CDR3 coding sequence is TGTGCCAGCAGTTTCAACCGGGACAGATACAATGAGCAGTTCTTC.

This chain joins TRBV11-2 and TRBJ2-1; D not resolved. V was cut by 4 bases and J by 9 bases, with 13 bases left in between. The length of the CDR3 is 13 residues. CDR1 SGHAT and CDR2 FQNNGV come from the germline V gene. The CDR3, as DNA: TGTGCCAGCAGCTCCACCGACGACTCTGAGCAGTTCTTC. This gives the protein CASSSTDDSEQFF.

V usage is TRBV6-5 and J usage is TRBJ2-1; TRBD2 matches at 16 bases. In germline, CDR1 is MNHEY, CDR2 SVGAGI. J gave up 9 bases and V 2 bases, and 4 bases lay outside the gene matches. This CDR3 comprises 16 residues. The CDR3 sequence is CASSYPGTSGRVEQFF. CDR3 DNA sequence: TGTGCCAGCAGTTACCCAGGGACTAGCGGGAGGGTTGAGCAGTTCTTC.

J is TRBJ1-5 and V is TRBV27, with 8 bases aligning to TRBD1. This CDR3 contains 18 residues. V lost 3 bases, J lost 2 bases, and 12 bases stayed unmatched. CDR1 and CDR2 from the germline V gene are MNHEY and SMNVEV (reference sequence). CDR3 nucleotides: TGTGCCAGCAGTTTCTCACACCCAGGGGGCGCGGGCAATCAGCCCCAGCATTTT. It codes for CASSFSHPGGAGNQPQHF.

CDR3 protein: CASSLGTSPETQYF. DNA of the CDR3: TGCGCCAGCAGCTTGGGGACTAGTCCAGAGACCCAGTACTTC. The rearrangement links TRBV5-1 to TRBJ2-5, with 7 positions matching TRBD2. Germline V CDR1 and CDR2: SGHRS, YFSETQ. CDR3 length: 14 residues. The trim removed 0 bases at V and 4 bases at J, leaving 3 bases unmatched.

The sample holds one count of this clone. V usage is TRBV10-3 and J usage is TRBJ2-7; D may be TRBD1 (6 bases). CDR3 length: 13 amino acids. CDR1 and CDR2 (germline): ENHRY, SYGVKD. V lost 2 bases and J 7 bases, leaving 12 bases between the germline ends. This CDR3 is CAISEGQSREQYF. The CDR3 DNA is TGTGCCATCAGTGAGGGACAGTCTAGGGAGCAGTACTTC.